A selection of T cell receptor beta chains follows, all from one sample in a study of PD-L1 blockade in urothelial cancer. TCRdb keeps only in-frame clones here, not all; method: immunoSEQ multiplex PCR. The table records roughly 95,000 clones, about nine tenths of them present only once. The starting material was PBMCs, obtained around atezolizumab (anti-PD-L1) treatment. The receptors were gathered from a man in his 60s with urothelial cancer. The CDR3 runs from the conserved cysteine through the conserved F or W. A D gene is named only where the DNA matches it firmly. Clone size, where shown, is once, few, many, or a class for clones that have expanded.

d_call j_call clone_size v_call cdr3_nt cdr3_aa
NA TRBJ2-2 NA TRBV27 TGTGCCAGCAGTCCCTACCCGGGGGTGGACACCGGGGAGCTGTTTTTT CASSPYPGVDTGELFF
TRBD1 TRBJ2-1 NA TRBV18 TGTGCCAGCTCCTTTACCGGGACAGGTACCTACAATGAGCAGTTCTTC CASSFTGTGTYNEQFF
TRBD1 TRBJ1-3 NA TRBV5-1 TGCGCCAGCAGCCCGGGACAGGGGTACGGAAACACCATATATTTT CASSPGQGYGNTIYF
NA TRBJ2-1 NA TRBV7-2 TGTGCCAGCAGCTTAGGTAGCGGAGGTTACAATGAGCAGTTCTTC CASSLGSGGYNEQFF
NA TRBJ2-3 once TRBV6-5 TGTGCCAGCAATCCCCAGGCAGCCCCCACAGATACGCAGTATTTT CASNPQAAPTDTQYF
NA TRBJ2-5 NA TRBV12-5 TGTGCTAGTGGTTTTACACCCGACAGCCAAGAGACCCAGTACTTC CASGFTPDSQETQYF
NA TRBJ2-7 NA TRBV5-6 TGTGCCAGCAGCTTGAACCAGGAGCAGTACTTC CASSLNQEQYF
NA TRBJ2-5 NA TRBV6-6 TGTGCCAGCAGCCCGGACAGATTGTACCAAGAGACCCAGTACTTC CASSPDRLYQETQYF
TRBD2 TRBJ2-2 NA TRBV7-3 TGTGCCAGCAGCTTGGGACTAGCGAACACCGGGGAGCTGTTTTTT CASSLGLANTGELFF
TRBD2 TRBJ2-1 NA TRBV7-7 TGTGCTAGCAGCTTAGACGGCGGGGGGGGTGAGCAGTTCTTC CASSLDGGGGEQFF
NA TRBJ1-6 NA TRBV5-4 TGTGCCAGCAGCGCGCAGGGAGGCGGTTCACCCCTCCACTTT CASSAQGGGSPLHF
TRBD1 TRBJ2-6 NA TRBV5-1 TGCGCCAGCAGCTTGGTGTATAGGACAGGGACCCCTGGGGCCAACGTCCTGACTTTC CASSLVYRTGTPGANVLTF
NA TRBJ1-1 NA TRBV27 TGTGCCAGCAGTCCCCTAGGGGGGGGCAGGTACACTGAAGCTTTCTTT CASSPLGGGRYTEAFF
NA TRBJ1-5 NA TRBV5-1 TGCGCCAGCAGCTTGGACTTTAGAAGTCAGCCCCAGCATTTT CASSLDFRSQPQHF
NA TRBJ2-1 NA TRBV7-9 TGTGCCAGCAGCCCTGCAGGGGCAAATGAGCAGTTCTTC CASSPAGANEQFF
TRBD2 TRBJ2-5 NA TRBV5-1 TGCGCCAGCAGCTCGGGACTAGCGGGAGGATTCGTGGAGACCCAGTACTTC CASSSGLAGGFVETQYF
TRBD2 TRBJ2-4 once TRBV2 TGTGCCAGCAGTGTTGGGAGGGGCATTCAGTACTTC CASSVGRGIQYF
TRBD1 TRBJ2-2 once TRBV11-2 TGTGCCAGCAGCGCCTGGACAGGGTCGAACACCGGGGAGCTGTTTTTT CASSAWTGSNTGELFF
NA TRBJ1-2 few TRBV6-5 TGTGCCAGCCGGACAGTCTATGGCTACACCTTC CASRTVYGYTF
TRBD1 TRBJ1-1 NA TRBV5-1 TGCGCCAGCAGCCCGACGGGGACAGATTTGAACACTGAAGCTTTCTTT CASSPTGTDLNTEAFF
NA TRBJ2-7 NA TRBV2 TGTGCCAGCAAGAACGGGGGCTCCTACGAGCAGTACTTC CASKNGGSYEQYF
TRBD1 TRBJ2-1 few TRBV27 TGTGCCAGCAGTAGACAGGGATCTGAGCAGTTCTTC CASSRQGSEQFF
TRBD1 TRBJ1-2 NA TRBV5-1 TGCGCCAGCAGCTCCACGGCAGGGGGCGATTATGGCTACACCTTC CASSSTAGGDYGYTF
TRBD1 TRBJ2-1 NA TRBV4-1 TGCGCCAGCAGCCAAAGTGGGACAGCCTACAATGAGCAGTTCTTC CASSQSGTAYNEQFF
TRBD2 TRBJ2-1 once TRBV19 TGTGCCAGTAGTAGGTCGGCTAGCGGGAGCCCTGTCAATGAGCAGTTCTTC CASSRSASGSPVNEQFF
NA TRBJ1-2 NA TRBV7-8 TGTGCCAGCAGCTCCCTCGGGGTTGGCTATGGCTACACCTTC CASSSLGVGYGYTF
TRBD1 TRBJ2-7 NA TRBV5-4 TGTGCCAGCAGCTTGGATGGACAGGGCTACGAGCAGTACTTC CASSLDGQGYEQYF
NA TRBJ1-5 few TRBV7-2 TGTGCCAGCAGCTTAGCACTAGAAGGCCAGCCCCAGCATTTT CASSLALEGQPQHF
NA TRBJ1-1 NA TRBV6-5 TGTGCCAGCGGCCCTCCTACAGTCATGAACACTGAAGCTTTCTTT CASGPPTVMNTEAFF
TRBD1 TRBJ1-6 few TRBV18 TGTGCCAGCTCACCTAACAGGGGGCATGGTTCACCCCTCCACTTT CASSPNRGHGSPLHF
NA TRBJ1-1 NA TRBV9 TGTGCCAGCACGGGGGGAGCGAACACTGAAGCTTTCTTT CASTGGANTEAFF
TRBD1 TRBJ2-7 NA TRBV28 TGTGCCAGCAGTTTTGGGACAGGCCTCGAGCAGTACTTC CASSFGTGLEQYF
NA TRBJ2-3 NA TRBV5-4 TGTGCCAGCAGCTTACCCCTAGGCACAGATACGCAGTATTTT CASSLPLGTDTQYF
NA TRBJ2-5 NA TRBV7-9 TGTGCCAGCAGCTTAGCTCTAGAAGGAGAGACCCAGTACTTC CASSLALEGETQYF
TRBD2 TRBJ2-1 NA TRBV19 TGTGCCAGTAGTACCAGCGGGAGGGAGAAGTTCTTC CASSTSGREKFF
TRBD2 TRBJ2-7 NA TRBV6-5 TGTGCCAGCAGTTACTCGCCTAGCGGGAACTACGAGCAGTACTTC CASSYSPSGNYEQYF
NA TRBJ2-3 NA TRBV28 TGTGCCAGCAGTTCGGTCGGCACAGATACGCAGTATTTT CASSSVGTDTQYF
TRBD1 TRBJ1-2 NA TRBV7-9 TGTGCCAGCAGCTTCCGGGACAGGGACCAGGGGGGCTATGGCTACACCTTC CASSFRDRDQGGYGYTF
NA TRBJ2-6 NA TRBV5-4 TGTGCCAGCAGCTTGGGGCTCCTCTCTGGGGCCAACGTCCTGACTTTC CASSLGLLSGANVLTF
TRBD2 TRBJ2-7 NA TRBV18 TGTGCCAGCTCACCACCGAGTAGCGGGAGGTCCTACGAGCAGTACTTC CASSPPSSGRSYEQYF
TRBD2 TRBJ2-5 NA TRBV28 TGTGCCAGCAGTGGCCCGGGACTAGCGGGGGGCTATCAAGAGACCCAGTACTTC CASSGPGLAGGYQETQYF
NA TRBJ2-1 NA TRBV5-4 TGTGCCAGCAGCCCCGTCGGCTCCTACAATGAGCAGTTCTTC CASSPVGSYNEQFF
NA TRBJ1-2 NA TRBV28 TGTGCCAGCGGGGTTGGACAGACCTATGGCTACACCTTC CASGVGQTYGYTF
NA TRBJ1-1 NA TRBV19 TGTGCCAGTAGTATTCGACAGGCCTCGGCTTTCTTT CASSIRQASAFF
TRBD2 TRBJ2-5 NA TRBV6-5 TGTGCCAGCATCCCGGGGGGGACGGAGACCCAGTACTTC CASIPGGTETQYF
TRBD1 TRBJ1-2 NA TRBV2 TGTGCCAGCAGCATGACAGGGGCCTTTGGCTACACCTTC CASSMTGAFGYTF
NA TRBJ2-2 NA TRBV14 TGTGCCAGCAGCCAAGTACAGACAGTGGGCCCTGGCGGGGAGCTGTTTTTT CASSQVQTVGPGGELFF
TRBD1 TRBJ1-1 NA TRBV9 TGTGCCAGCAGCTCGAGGACAGGGACGTACACTGAAGCTTTCTTT CASSSRTGTYTEAFF
TRBD1 TRBJ2-2 NA TRBV10-2 TGCGCCAGCAGGCAGGGGGCCAACACCGGGGAGCTGTTTTTT CASRQGANTGELFF
TRBD2 TRBJ2-3 NA TRBV18 TGTGCCAGCTCTCGCCGTCGTTTAGCGGGGGGGAGCACAGATACGCAGTATTTT CASSRRRLAGGSTDTQYF
NA TRBJ1-2 NA TRBV11-2 TGTGCCAGCAGCTTAGAAGCGGGACAACACTATGGCTACACCTTC CASSLEAGQHYGYTF
TRBD1 TRBJ2-6 many TRBV2 TGTGCCAGCACTAGGGGGCTGTTTTCTGGGGCCAACGTCCTGACTTTC CASTRGLFSGANVLTF
NA TRBJ2-1 NA TRBV28 TGTGCCAGCATCACAGGGATGAGGAATGAGCAGTTCTTC CASITGMRNEQFF
TRBD2 TRBJ2-7 NA TRBV7-9 TGTGCCAGCAGCTTTCCAGCGGGGTACTCCTACGAGCAGTACTTC CASSFPAGYSYEQYF
NA TRBJ2-3 once TRBV30 TGTGCCTGGAGTCGGCGAGGCAGCACAGATACGCAGTATTTT CAWSRRGSTDTQYF
TRBD1 TRBJ2-2 NA TRBV9 TGTGCCAGCAGCGCCGGGACAGGCTCAAACACCGGGGAGCTGTTTTTT CASSAGTGSNTGELFF
NA TRBJ2-1 NA TRBV9 TGTGCCAGCAGCGGGAGGAGTGGGACAGTCGGGGGTGAGCAGTTCTTC CASSGRSGTVGGEQFF